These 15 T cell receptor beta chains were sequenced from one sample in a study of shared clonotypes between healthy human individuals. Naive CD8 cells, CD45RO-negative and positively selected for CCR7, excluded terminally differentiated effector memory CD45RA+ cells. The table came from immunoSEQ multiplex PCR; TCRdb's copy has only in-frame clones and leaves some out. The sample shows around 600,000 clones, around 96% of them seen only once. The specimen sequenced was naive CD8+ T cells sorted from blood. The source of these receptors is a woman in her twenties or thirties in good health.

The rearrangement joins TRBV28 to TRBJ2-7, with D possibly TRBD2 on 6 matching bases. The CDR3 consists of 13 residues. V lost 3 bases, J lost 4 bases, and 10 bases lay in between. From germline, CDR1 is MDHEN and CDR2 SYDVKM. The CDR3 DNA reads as TGTGCCAGCAGTTTTCCGGGAGTATACGAGCAGTACTTC. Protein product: CASSFPGVYEQYF.

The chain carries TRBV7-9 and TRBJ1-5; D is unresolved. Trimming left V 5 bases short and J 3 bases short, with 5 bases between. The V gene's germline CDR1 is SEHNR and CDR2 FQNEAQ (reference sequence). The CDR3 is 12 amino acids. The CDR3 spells CASSRPNQPQHF. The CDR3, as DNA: TGTGCCAGCAGCCGCCCCAATCAGCCCCAGCATTTT.

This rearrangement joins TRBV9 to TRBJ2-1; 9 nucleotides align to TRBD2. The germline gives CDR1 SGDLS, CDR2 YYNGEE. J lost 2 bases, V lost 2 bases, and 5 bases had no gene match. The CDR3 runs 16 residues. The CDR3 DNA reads TGTGCCAGCAGCGTCTATAGCGGGAGCCCCTACAATGAGCAGTTCTTC. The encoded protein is CASSVYSGSPYNEQFF. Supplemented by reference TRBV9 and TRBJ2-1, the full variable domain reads DSGVTQTPKHLITATGQRVTLRCSPRSGDLSVYWYQQSLDQGLQFLIQYYNGEERAKGNILERFSAQQFPDLHSELNLSSLELGDSALYFCASSVYSGSPYNEQFFGPGTRLTVL.

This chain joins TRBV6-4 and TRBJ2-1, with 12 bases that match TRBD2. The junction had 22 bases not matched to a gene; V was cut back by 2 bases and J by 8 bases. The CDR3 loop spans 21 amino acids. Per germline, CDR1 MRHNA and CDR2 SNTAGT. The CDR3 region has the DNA TGTGCCAGCAGTGACCGGACAGGGCCTAGCGGGAGGGCTACGTCGGGCGATGAGCAGTTCTTC. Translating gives CASSDRTGPSGRATSGDEQFF.

CDR3 sequence reads: CASSPGTGGNQPQHF. The DNA for the CDR3 is TGCGCCAGCAGCCCAGGGACAGGGGGAAATCAGCCCCAGCATTTT. J is TRBJ1-5 and V is TRBV5-1; the match to TRBD1 covers 11 bases. Germline V lookup: CDR1 SGHRS, CDR2 YFSETQ. The J segment lost 4 bases and the V segment lost 4 bases, leaving 4 bases of the junction unmatched. The CDR3 covers 15 residues. Full variable domain (remainder filled in from reference TRBV5-1 and TRBJ1-5): KAGVTQTPRYLIKTRGQQVTLSCSPISGHRSVSWYQQTPGQGLQFLFEYFSETQRNKGNFPGRFSGRQFSNSRSEMNVSTLELGDSALYLCASSPGTGGNQPQHFGDGTRLSIL.

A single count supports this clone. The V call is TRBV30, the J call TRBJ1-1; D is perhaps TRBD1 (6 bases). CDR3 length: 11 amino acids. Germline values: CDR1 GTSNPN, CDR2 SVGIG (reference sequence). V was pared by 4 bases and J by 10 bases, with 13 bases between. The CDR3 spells CAWNLGGGAFF. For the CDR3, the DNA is TGTGCCTGGAACCTCGGAGGGGGAGCTTTCTTT.

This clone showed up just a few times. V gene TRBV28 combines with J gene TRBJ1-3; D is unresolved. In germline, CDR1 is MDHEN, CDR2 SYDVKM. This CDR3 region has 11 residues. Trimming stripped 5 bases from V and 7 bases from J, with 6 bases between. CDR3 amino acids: CASSLVNTIYF. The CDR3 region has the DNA TGTGCCAGCAGTCTGGTCAACACCATATATTTT.

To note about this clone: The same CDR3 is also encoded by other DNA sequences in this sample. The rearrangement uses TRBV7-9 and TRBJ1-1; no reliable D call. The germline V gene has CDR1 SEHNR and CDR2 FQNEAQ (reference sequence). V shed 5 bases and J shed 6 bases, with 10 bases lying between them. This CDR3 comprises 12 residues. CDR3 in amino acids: CASSPGGAEAFF. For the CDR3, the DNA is TGTGCCAGCAGCCCCGGAGGCGCTGAAGCTTTCTTT.

The CDR3: CASSMSGPTRRRNTEAFF. In nucleotides, the CDR3 is TGTGCCAGTAGTATGTCGGGGCCGACGCGCCGTCGGAACACTGAAGCTTTCTTT. The rearrangement uses TRBV19 and TRBJ1-1; perhaps TRBD1 as D (5 bases). The V end was cut by 3 bases, the J end by 1 base, with 21 bases between. This CDR3 spans 18 amino acids. Germline CDR1 reads LNHDA; CDR2 reads SQIVND (reference sequence).

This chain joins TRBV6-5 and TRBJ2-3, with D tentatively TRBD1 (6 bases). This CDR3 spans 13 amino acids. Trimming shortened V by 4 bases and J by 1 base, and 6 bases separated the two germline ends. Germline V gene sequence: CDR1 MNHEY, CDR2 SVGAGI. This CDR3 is CASSSGGTDTQYF. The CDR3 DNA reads TGTGCCAGCAGTTCAGGGGGCACAGATACGCAGTATTTT.

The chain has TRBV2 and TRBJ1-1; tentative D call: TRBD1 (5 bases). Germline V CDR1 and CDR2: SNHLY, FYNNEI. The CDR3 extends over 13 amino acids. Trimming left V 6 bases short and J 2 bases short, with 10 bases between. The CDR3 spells CASRDTENTEAFF. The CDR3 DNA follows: TGTGCCAGCAGGGACACAGAAAACACTGAAGCTTTCTTT.

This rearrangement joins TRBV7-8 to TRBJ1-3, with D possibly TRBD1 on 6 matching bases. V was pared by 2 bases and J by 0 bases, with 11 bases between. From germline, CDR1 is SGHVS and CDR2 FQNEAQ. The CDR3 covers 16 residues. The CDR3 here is CASSLTGPSSGNTIYF. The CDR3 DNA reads TGTGCCAGCAGCTTAACAGGGCCGAGCTCTGGAAACACCATATATTTT.

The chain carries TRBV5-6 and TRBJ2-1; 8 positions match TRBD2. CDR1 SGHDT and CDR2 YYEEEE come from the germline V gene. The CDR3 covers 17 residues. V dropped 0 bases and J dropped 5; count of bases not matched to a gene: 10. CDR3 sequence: CASSLDVGGTRDNEQFF. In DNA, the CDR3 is TGTGCCAGCAGCTTGGATGTGGGAGGGACTAGAGACAATGAGCAGTTCTTC.

The CDR3 bases are TGCGCCAGCAGCTATTTGGGGCCCGATCGGTTTGACGAGCAGTACTTC. This sequence encodes CASSYLGPDRFDEQYF. The rearrangement links TRBV5-1 to TRBJ2-7, with D tentatively TRBD1 (5 bases). The germline CDR1 and CDR2 sequences are SGHRS and YFSETQ. This CDR3 is 16 amino acids long. V was clipped by 3 bases and J by 5 bases, with 21 bases between them. Full variable domain (rest looked up from reference TRBV5-1 and TRBJ2-7): KAGVTQTPRYLIKTRGQQVTLSCSPISGHRSVSWYQQTPGQGLQFLFEYFSETQRNKGNFPGRFSGRQFSNSRSEMNVSTLELGDSALYLCASSYLGPDRFDEQYFGPGTRLTVT.

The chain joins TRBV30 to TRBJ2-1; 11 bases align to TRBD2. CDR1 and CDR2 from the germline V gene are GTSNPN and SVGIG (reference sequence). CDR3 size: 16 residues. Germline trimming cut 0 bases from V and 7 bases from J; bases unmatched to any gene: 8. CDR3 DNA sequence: TGTGCCTGGAGTGTACTGGTGGCTAGCGGGAGGAATGAGCAGTTCTTC. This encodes CAWSVLVASGRNEQFF.